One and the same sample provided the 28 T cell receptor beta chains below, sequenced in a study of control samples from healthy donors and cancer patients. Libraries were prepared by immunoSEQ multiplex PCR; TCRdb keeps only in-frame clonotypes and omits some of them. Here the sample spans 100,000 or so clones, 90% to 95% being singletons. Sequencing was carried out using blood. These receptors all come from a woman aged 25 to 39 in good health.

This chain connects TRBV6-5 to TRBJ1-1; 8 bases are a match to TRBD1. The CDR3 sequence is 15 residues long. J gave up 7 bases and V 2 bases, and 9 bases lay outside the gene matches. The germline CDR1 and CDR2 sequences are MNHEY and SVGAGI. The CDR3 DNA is TGTGCCAGCAGTTACCACGGACAGGGCCTGAGTGAAGCTTTCTTT. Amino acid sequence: CASSYHGQGLSEAFF.

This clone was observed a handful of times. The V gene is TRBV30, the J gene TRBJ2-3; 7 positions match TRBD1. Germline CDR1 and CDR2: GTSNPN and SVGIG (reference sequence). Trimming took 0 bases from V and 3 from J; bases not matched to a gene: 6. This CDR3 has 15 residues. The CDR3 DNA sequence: TGTGCCTGGAGTGTACAGGGGATAGGGACAGATACGCAGTATTTT. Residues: CAWSVQGIGTDTQYF.

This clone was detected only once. In nucleotides, the CDR3 is TGTGCCAGCAGCTGGGGGGGAGAAAGAACCGGGGAGCTGTTTTTT. Protein product: CASSWGGERTGELFF. This chain uses TRBV5-4 with TRBJ2-2, with TRBD2 identical over 7 bases. V gave up 3 bases and J gave up 5 bases; unmatched junction bases: 7. This CDR3 region has 15 residues. Germline CDR1 reads SGHNT; CDR2 reads YYREEE (reference sequence).

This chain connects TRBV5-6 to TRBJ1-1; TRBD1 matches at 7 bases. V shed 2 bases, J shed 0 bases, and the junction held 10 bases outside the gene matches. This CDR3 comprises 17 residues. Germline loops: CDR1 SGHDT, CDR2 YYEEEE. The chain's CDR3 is CASSFLVRGPLNTEAFF. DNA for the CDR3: TGTGCCAGCAGCTTTCTTGTGAGGGGGCCCCTGAACACTGAAGCTTTCTTT.

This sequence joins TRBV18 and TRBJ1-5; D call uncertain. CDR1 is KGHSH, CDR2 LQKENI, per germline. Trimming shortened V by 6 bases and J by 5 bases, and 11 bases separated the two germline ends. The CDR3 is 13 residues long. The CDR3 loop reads CASSATWDQPQHF. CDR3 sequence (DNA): TGTGCCAGCTCGGCTACCTGGGATCAGCCCCAGCATTTT.

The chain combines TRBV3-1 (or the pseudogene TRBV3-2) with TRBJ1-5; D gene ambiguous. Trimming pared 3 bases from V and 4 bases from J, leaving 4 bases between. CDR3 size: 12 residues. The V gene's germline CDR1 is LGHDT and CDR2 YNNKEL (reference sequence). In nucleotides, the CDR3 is TGTGCCAGCAGCCATGAGAATCAGCCCCAGCATTTT. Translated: CASSHENQPQHF.

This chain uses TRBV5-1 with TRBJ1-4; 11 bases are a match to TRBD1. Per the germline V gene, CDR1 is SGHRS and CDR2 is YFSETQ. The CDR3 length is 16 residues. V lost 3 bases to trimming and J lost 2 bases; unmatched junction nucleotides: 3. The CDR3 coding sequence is TGCGCCAGCAGCTGGGGACAGGGGGGCACTAATGAAAAACTGTTTTTT. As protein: CASSWGQGGTNEKLFF.

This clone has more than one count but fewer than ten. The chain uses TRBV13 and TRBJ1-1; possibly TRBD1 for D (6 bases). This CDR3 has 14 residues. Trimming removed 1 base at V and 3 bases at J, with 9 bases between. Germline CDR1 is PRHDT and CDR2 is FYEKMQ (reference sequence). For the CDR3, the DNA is TGTGCCAGCAGCTTAGAGGGGGAGTACACTGAAGCTTTCTTT. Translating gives CASSLEGEYTEAFF.

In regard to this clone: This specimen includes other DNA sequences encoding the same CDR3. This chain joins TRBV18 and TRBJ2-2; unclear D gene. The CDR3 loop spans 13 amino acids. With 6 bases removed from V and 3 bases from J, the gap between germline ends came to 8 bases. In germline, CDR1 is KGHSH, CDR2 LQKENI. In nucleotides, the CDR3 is TGTGCCAGCTCCCCGTTGGACACCGGGGAGCTGTTTTTT. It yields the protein CASSPLDTGELFF.

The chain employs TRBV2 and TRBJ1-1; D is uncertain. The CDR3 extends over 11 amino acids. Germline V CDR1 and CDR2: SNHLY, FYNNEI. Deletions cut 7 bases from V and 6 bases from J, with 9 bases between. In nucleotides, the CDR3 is TGTGCCAGCAAAGCGGACGCTGAAGCTTTCTTT. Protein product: CASKADAEAFF. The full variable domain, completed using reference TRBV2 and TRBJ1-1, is EPEVTQTPSHQVTQMGQEVILRCVPISNHLYFYWYRQILGQKVEFLVSFYNNEISEKSEIFDDQFSVERPDGSNFTLKIRSTKLEDSAMYFCASKADAEAFFGQGTRLTVV.

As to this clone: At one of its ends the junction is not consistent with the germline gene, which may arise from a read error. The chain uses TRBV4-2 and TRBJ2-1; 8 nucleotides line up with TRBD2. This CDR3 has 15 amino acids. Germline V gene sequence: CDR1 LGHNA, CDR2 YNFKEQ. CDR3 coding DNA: TGTGCCAGCAACCAACAAGCGGGAGTGATCGATGAGCAGTTCTTC. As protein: CASNQQAGVIDEQFF.

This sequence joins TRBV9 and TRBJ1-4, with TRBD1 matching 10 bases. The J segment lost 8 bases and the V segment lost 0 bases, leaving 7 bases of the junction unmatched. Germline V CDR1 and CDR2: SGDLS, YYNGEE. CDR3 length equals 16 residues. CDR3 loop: CASSVGWTGGSEKLFF. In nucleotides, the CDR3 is TGTGCCAGCAGCGTAGGGTGGACAGGGGGGAGCGAAAAACTGTTTTTT. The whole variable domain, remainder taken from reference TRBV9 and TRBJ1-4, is DSGVTQTPKHLITATGQRVTLRCSPRSGDLSVYWYQQSLDQGLQFLIQYYNGEERAKGNILERFSAQQFPDLHSELNLSSLELGDSALYFCASSVGWTGGSEKLFFGSGTQLSVL.

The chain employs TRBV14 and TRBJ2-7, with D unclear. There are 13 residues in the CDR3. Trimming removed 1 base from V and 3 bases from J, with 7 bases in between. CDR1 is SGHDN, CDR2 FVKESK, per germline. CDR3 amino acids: CASSQVGSYEQYF. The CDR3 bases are TGTGCCAGCAGCCAAGTCGGCAGCTACGAGCAGTACTTC.

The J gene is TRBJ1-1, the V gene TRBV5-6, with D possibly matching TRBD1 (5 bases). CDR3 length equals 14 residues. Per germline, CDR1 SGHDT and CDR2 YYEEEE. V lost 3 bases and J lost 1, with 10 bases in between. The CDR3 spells CASSSGPRNTEAFF. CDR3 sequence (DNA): TGTGCCAGCAGCTCGGGACCTAGGAACACTGAAGCTTTCTTT.

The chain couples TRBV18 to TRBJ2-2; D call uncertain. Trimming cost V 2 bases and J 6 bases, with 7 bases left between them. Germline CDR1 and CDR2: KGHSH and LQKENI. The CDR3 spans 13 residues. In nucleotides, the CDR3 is TGTGCCAGCTCACCATCAGTTCCCGGGGAGCTGTTTTTT. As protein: CASSPSVPGELFF.

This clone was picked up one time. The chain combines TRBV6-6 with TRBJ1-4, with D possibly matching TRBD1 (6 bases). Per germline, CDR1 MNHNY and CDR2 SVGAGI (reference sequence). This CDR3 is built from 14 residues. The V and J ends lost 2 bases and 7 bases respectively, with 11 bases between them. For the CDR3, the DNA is TGTGCCAGCAGTTACCATGGCAGGGGTGAAAAACTGTTTTTT. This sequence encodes CASSYHGRGEKLFF.

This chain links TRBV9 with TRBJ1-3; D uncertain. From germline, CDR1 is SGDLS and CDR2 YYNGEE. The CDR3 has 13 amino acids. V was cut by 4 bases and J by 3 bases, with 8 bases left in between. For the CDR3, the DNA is TGTGCCAGCAGCCCGTCATATGGAAACACCATATATTTT. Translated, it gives CASSPSYGNTIYF.

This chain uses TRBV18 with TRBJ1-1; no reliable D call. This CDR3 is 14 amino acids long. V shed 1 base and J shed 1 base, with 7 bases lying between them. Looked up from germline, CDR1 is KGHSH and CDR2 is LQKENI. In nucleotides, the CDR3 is TGTGCCAGCTCACCACAGGGTGCGAACACTGAAGCTTTCTTT. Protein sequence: CASSPQGANTEAFF.

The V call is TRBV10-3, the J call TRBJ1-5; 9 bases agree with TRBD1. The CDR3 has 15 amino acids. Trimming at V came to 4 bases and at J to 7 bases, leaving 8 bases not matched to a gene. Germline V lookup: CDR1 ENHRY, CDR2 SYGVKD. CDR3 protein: CAISGDRDKAQPQHF. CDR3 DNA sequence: TGTGCCATCAGTGGGGACAGGGATAAAGCCCAGCCCCAGCATTTT.

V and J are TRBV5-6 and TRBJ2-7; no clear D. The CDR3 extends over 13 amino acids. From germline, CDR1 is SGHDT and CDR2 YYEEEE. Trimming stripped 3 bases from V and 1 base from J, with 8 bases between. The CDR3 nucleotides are TGTGCCAGCAGCTGGGTCTCTTCCTACGAGCAGTACTTC. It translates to CASSWVSSYEQYF.

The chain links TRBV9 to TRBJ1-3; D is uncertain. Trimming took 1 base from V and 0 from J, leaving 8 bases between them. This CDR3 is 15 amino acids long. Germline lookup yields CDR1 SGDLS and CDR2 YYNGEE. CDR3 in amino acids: CASSVTDVSGNTIYF. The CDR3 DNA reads TGTGCCAGCAGCGTAACGGACGTCTCTGGAAACACCATATATTTT.

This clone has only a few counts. The CDR3 DNA is TGTGCCTGGAGCCCAGCGGGACAGGGTATGTGGGGGCAGTACTTC. Its protein is CAWSPAGQGMWGQYF. The V gene is TRBV30, the J gene TRBJ2-7; 9 bases align to TRBD1. The germline CDR1 and CDR2 sequences are GTSNPN and SVGIG (reference sequence). CDR3 length equals 15 residues. The junction had 15 bases not matched to a gene; V was cut back by 3 bases and J by 9 bases.

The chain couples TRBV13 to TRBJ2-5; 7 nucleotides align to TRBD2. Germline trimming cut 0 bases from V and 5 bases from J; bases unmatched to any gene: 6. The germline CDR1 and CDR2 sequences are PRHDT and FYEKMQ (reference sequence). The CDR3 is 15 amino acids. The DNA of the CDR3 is TGTGCCAGCAGCTTAGGGAGACTAGCAGGGGAGACCCAGTACTTC. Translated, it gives CASSLGRLAGETQYF.

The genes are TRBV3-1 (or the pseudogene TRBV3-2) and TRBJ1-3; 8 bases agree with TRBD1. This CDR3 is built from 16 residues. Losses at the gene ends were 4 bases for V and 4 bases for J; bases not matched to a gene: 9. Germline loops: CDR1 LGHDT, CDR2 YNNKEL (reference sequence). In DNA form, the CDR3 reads TGTGCCAGCAGCCGAACGTCAGGGGGCCAGGGAAACACCATATATTTT. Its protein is CASSRTSGGQGNTIYF.

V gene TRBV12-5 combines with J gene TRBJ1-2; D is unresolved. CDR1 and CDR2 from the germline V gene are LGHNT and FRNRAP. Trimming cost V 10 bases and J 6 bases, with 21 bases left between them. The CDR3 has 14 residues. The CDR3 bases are TGTGCTACCCTATCTCCCGGTTGGGTCGATGGCTACACCTTC. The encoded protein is CATLSPGWVDGYTF.

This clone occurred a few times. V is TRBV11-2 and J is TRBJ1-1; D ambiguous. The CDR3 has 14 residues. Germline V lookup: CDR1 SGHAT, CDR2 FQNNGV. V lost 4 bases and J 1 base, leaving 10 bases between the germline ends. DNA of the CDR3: TGTGCCAGCAGCTCCGCACACAGGAACACTGAAGCTTTCTTT. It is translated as CASSSAHRNTEAFF.

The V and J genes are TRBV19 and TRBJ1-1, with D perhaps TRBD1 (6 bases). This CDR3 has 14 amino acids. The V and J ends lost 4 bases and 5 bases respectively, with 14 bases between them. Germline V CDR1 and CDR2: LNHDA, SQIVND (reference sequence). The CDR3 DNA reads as TGTGCCAGTAGTACTCAGGGGCGGAGGACTGAAGCTTTCTTT. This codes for CASSTQGRRTEAFF.

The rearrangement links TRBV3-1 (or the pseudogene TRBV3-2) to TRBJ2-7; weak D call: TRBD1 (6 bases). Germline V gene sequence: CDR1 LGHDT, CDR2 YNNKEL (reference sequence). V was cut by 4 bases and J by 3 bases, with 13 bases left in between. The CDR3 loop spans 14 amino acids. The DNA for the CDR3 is TGTGCCAGCAGCCGGGGACAAACAATCTACGAGCAGTACTTC. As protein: CASSRGQTIYEQYF.